The 26 T cell receptor beta chains below come from one sample, sequenced in a study of T cell responses to AZD1222 COVID-19 vaccine. Sequenced by immunoSEQ multiplex PCR; TCRdb stores in-frame clones only, minus some. The sample includes around 190,000 clones, approximately 86% of them seen just once. The sample here was peripheral blood, taken on day 0 of AZD1222 vaccination. These receptor sequences come from an adult in good health.

V and J are TRBV27 and TRBJ1-3, with D perhaps TRBD1 (6 bases). Between the trimmed V and J ends, which lost 2 bases and 2 bases, there was a span of 16 bases. Germline CDR1 reads MNHEY; CDR2 reads SMNVEV (reference sequence). The CDR3 loop spans 17 amino acids. The CDR3 here is CASSLRGTGSPGNTIYF. The CDR3 DNA follows: TGTGCCAGCAGTTTAAGGGGAACAGGGTCTCCTGGAAACACCATATATTTT.

This clone has a count of ten or more. This sequence joins TRBV28 and TRBJ1-5; D remains unclear. The CDR3 consists of 15 residues. V lost 2 bases and J 7 bases, leaving 15 bases between the germline ends. CDR1 is MDHEN and CDR2 is SYDVKM in the germline V gene. The CDR3: CASSLQSGVKQPQHF. Written as DNA, the CDR3 is TGTGCCAGCAGTTTACAATCAGGAGTTAAGCAGCCCCAGCATTTT.

The chain couples TRBV9 to TRBJ1-1; D is uncertain. The ends were cut back, 0 bases at V and 4 bases at J, with 13 bases in the middle. Looked up from germline, CDR1 is SGDLS and CDR2 is YYNGEE. The CDR3 totals 15 residues. CDR3 region: CASSVVKGMATEAFF. The CDR3 DNA reads as TGTGCCAGCAGCGTAGTTAAGGGCATGGCCACTGAAGCTTTCTTT.

The rearrangement links TRBV4-2 to TRBJ1-3, with D perhaps matching TRBD1 (6 bases). The CDR3 has 17 residues. Trimming stripped 0 bases from V and 6 bases from J, with 18 bases between. Germline CDR1 and CDR2: LGHNA and YNFKEQ. CDR3 coding DNA: TGTGCCAGCAGCCAAGAGAGAGGGGGAGTTGAAGAAAACACCATATATTTT. Amino acid sequence: CASSQERGGVEENTIYF.

This chain uses TRBV19 with TRBJ1-1, with TRBD1 matching 9 bases. The germline CDR1 and CDR2 sequences are LNHDA and SQIVND (reference sequence). With V trimmed by 5 bases and J by 4 bases, 8 bases remained unmatched. This CDR3 has 15 residues. This CDR3 is CASSPPKGQGTEAFF. DNA of the CDR3: TGTGCCAGTAGTCCCCCCAAGGGACAGGGCACTGAAGCTTTCTTT.

The CDR3 region has the DNA TGTGCCCAAACCTCCCGGGCAGGGATCACCGGGGAGCTGTTTTTT. Translating it yields CAQTSRAGITGELFF. J is TRBJ2-2 and V is TRBV5-4; D possibly corresponds to TRBD1 (5 bases). This CDR3 comprises 15 residues. The V gene lost 10 bases and the J gene lost 4 bases, with 20 bases spanning the gap. Germline lookup yields CDR1 SGHNT and CDR2 YYREEE (reference sequence).

This clone was counted once. This chain links TRBV4-3 with TRBJ2-7; D is possibly TRBD1 (6 bases). V dropped 0 bases and J dropped 2 bases, with 14 bases sitting between them. Germline V gene lookup returns CDR1 LGHNA and CDR2 YSLEER. This CDR3 contains 16 residues. DNA for the CDR3: TGCGCCAGCAGCCAAGATTCCCCCAGGGGAGCCTACGAGCAGTACTTC. It specifies CASSQDSPRGAYEQYF.

This chain links TRBV14 with TRBJ1-6, with 7 bases lining up with TRBD1. The CDR3 consists of 14 residues. CDR1 and CDR2 (germline): SGHDN, FVKESK. Trimming cost V 1 base and J 9 bases; bases outside gene matches: 3. As DNA, the CDR3 is TGTGCCAGCAGCCAAGTCGACAGGGCTTCACCCCTCCACTTT. Residues: CASSQVDRASPLHF.

The chain recombines TRBV5-4 with TRBJ2-5; D is perhaps TRBD1 (5 bases). The CDR3 sequence is 14 residues long. V was trimmed by 0 bases and J by 2 bases, leaving 8 bases between them. CDR1 is SGHNT and CDR2 is YYREEE in the germline V gene (reference sequence). This CDR3 is CASSLGGGQETQYF. The DNA of the CDR3 is TGTGCCAGCAGCTTGGGGGGCGGTCAAGAGACCCAGTACTTC.

The chain is built from TRBV18 and TRBJ2-1; D assignment may be TRBD1 or TRBD2 (5 bases each). Between the trimmed V and J ends, which lost 1 base and 3 bases, there was a span of 19 bases. The CDR3 loop spans 18 amino acids. Germline V lookup: CDR1 KGHSH, CDR2 LQKENI. The CDR3 DNA reads as TGTGCCAGCTCACCACAGGACACTTTTAGCGCCTTCTACAATGAGCAGTTCTTC. It translates to CASSPQDTFSAFYNEQFF.

The chain employs TRBV30 and TRBJ2-5; D unresolved. Trimming left V 2 bases short and J 5 bases short, with 15 bases between. This CDR3 is built from 14 residues. CDR1 GTSNPN and CDR2 SVGIG come from the germline V gene (reference sequence). The CDR3 spells CAWSKYNPGETQYF. The CDR3 DNA reads TGTGCCTGGAGTAAATATAACCCTGGGGAGACCCAGTACTTC. The entire variable domain, with the rest obtained from reference TRBV30 and TRBJ2-5, is as follows: SQTIHQWPATLVQPVGSPLSLECTVEGTSNPNLYWYRQAAGRGLQLLFYSVGIGQISSEVPQNLSASRPQDRQFILSSKKLLLSDSGFYLCAWSKYNPGETQYFGPGTRLLVL.

The gene calls are TRBV24-1 and TRBJ1-5; no reliable D call. The germline CDR1 and CDR2 sequences are KGHDR and SFDVKD. The germline V and J ends were trimmed by 3 bases and 6 bases, with 14 bases remaining between them. The CDR3 spans 15 residues. Here the CDR3 DNA reads TGTGCCACCAGTGATCAGGCAGGATTGGGTCAGCCCCAGCATTTT. Its translation is CATSDQAGLGQPQHF.

V gene TRBV27 combines with J gene TRBJ2-7, with 11 bases identical to TRBD1. The CDR3 is made up of 14 amino acids. V trimming: 5 bases; J trimming: 4 bases; junction bases outside the gene matches: 4. Germline V gene sequence: CDR1 MNHEY, CDR2 SMNVEV (reference sequence). The CDR3 nucleotides read TGTGCCAGCAGTCCGGGGACAGGGGGGTACGAGCAGTACTTC. It codes for CASSPGTGGYEQYF.

This chain links TRBV7-3 with TRBJ2-1; 13 bases fit TRBD2. The CDR3 totals 15 residues. Germline lookup yields CDR1 SGHTA and CDR2 FQGTGA. J lost 7 bases, V lost 4 bases, and 4 bases had no gene match. The CDR3: CASSSRLAGGNEQFF. The CDR3 DNA reads as TGTGCCAGCAGCTCCCGACTAGCGGGAGGAAATGAGCAGTTCTTC.

The genes are TRBV9 and TRBJ2-7; weak D call: TRBD2 (7 bases). The germline V gene has CDR1 SGDLS and CDR2 YYNGEE. V lost 3 bases, J lost 5 bases, and 18 bases lay in between. The CDR3 sequence is 15 residues long. CDR3 bases: TGTGCCAGCAGCGCGACCTCTAGGGGGGGGCACGAGCAGTACTTC. This translates into CASSATSRGGHEQYF.

This sequence joins TRBV28 and TRBJ1-4; TRBD1 might be the D (5 bases). Looked up from germline, CDR1 is MDHEN and CDR2 is SYDVKM. V gave up 6 bases and J gave up 5 bases, with 16 bases separating them. The CDR3 is 15 residues long. The DNA for the CDR3 is TGTGCCAGCAGACCGAGGGCCGGGGGAAATGAAAAACTGTTTTTT. This translates into CASRPRAGGNEKLFF.

The chain employs TRBV19 and TRBJ1-6, with D perhaps TRBD1 (5 bases). The CDR3 is made up of 16 amino acids. Trimming pared 5 bases from V and 7 bases from J, leaving 18 bases between. Per the germline V gene, CDR1 is LNHDA and CDR2 is SQIVND (reference sequence). CDR3 loop: CASSFTGTAGNSPLHF. CDR3 nucleotide sequence: TGTGCCAGTAGTTTCACTGGGACCGCGGGAAATTCACCCCTCCACTTT.

The chain is built from TRBV5-1 and TRBJ1-1, with TRBD1 as a possible D gene (5 bases). The ends were cut back, 5 bases at V and 5 bases at J, with 19 bases in the middle. This CDR3 contains 15 residues. Germline loops: CDR1 SGHRS, CDR2 YFSETQ. This CDR3 is CASSQGLSGGTEAFF. In DNA form, the CDR3 reads TGCGCCAGCAGTCAGGGACTAAGCGGGGGAACTGAAGCTTTCTTT.

The chain combines TRBV9 with TRBJ1-2; 8 nucleotides align to TRBD1. Germline V lookup: CDR1 SGDLS, CDR2 YYNGEE. The length of the CDR3 is 16 residues. Trimming took 0 bases from V and 4 from J; bases not matched to a gene: 8. This CDR3 is CASSVEGDRGRYGYTF. The CDR3 DNA sequence: TGTGCCAGCAGCGTAGAGGGAGACAGGGGTCGCTATGGCTACACCTTC. Drawing the rest from reference TRBV9 and TRBJ1-2, the complete variable domain is DSGVTQTPKHLITATGQRVTLRCSPRSGDLSVYWYQQSLDQGLQFLIQYYNGEERAKGNILERFSAQQFPDLHSELNLSSLELGDSALYFCASSVEGDRGRYGYTFGSGTRLTVV.

This clone was detected only once. The V call is TRBV6-2 or TRBV6-3, the J call TRBJ1-1; D gene ambiguous. Trimming took off 4 bases at V and 0 bases at J, with 6 bases between the two ends. The CDR3 extends over 13 amino acids. In germline, CDR1 is MNHEY, CDR2 SVGEGT. The CDR3 DNA reads as TGTGCCAGCAGTTGGACGGTGAACACTGAAGCTTTCTTT. Its translation is CASSWTVNTEAFF.

The chain combines TRBV27 with TRBJ2-1; possibly TRBD2 for D (6 bases). The CDR3 totals 14 residues. Trimming left V 6 bases short and J 4 bases short, with 13 bases between. Germline V CDR1 and CDR2: MNHEY, SMNVEV (reference sequence). CDR3 region: CASRPFAGYNEQFF. DNA for the CDR3: TGTGCCAGCAGACCTTTCGCGGGGTACAATGAGCAGTTCTTC.

V gene TRBV5-5 combines with J gene TRBJ2-2; 9 bases match TRBD1. The CDR3 contains 14 residues. The germline CDR1 and CDR2 sequences are SGHKS and YYEKEE (reference sequence). Trimming cost V 3 bases and J 4 bases; bases outside gene matches: 1. The CDR3 protein is CASSWGQGTGELFF. The CDR3 DNA reads TGTGCCAGCAGCTGGGGACAGGGCACCGGGGAGCTGTTTTTT.

The chain is built from TRBV28 and TRBJ1-5; D not resolved. Trimming shortened V by 3 bases and J by 2 bases, and 2 bases separated the two germline ends. Germline V gene data show CDR1 as MDHEN and CDR2 as SYDVKM. This CDR3 is 12 amino acids long. The chain's CDR3 is CASSFRNQPQHF. The CDR3 DNA sequence: TGTGCCAGCAGTTTTCGCAATCAGCCCCAGCATTTT.

The chain links TRBV10-3 to TRBJ2-1; the match to TRBD2 covers 10 bases. Trimming cost V 10 bases and J 7 bases; bases outside gene matches: 7. CDR1 is ENHRY, CDR2 SYGVKD, per germline. This CDR3 comprises 13 residues. CDR3 residues: CATELAGANEQFF. The CDR3, as DNA: TGTGCCACGGAGCTAGCGGGAGCTAATGAGCAGTTCTTC.

The chain is built from TRBV19 and TRBJ1-4; 9 bases fit TRBD1. The J segment lost 3 bases and the V segment lost 6 bases, leaving 5 bases of the junction unmatched. The CDR3 has 15 amino acids. The V gene's germline CDR1 is LNHDA and CDR2 SQIVND (reference sequence). For the CDR3, the DNA is TGTGCCAGTAGCCCGGGACAGGGTCCTAATGAAAAACTGTTTTTT. The encoded protein is CASSPGQGPNEKLFF. Filled out from reference TRBV19 and TRBJ1-4, the complete variable domain reads DGGITQSPKYLFRKEGQNVTLSCEQNLNHDAMYWYRQDPGQGLRLIYYSQIVNDFQKGDIAEGYSVSREKKESFPLTVTSAQKNPTAFYLCASSPGQGPNEKLFFGSGTQLSVL.

The chain carries TRBV11-2 and TRBJ1-1; D is uncertain. The CDR3 extends over 13 amino acids. Germline V gene lookup returns CDR1 SGHAT and CDR2 FQNNGV. V was shortened by 5 bases and J by 3 bases, with 10 bases between the two germline ends. CDR3 sequence reads: CASSPSADTEAFF. The DNA of the CDR3 is TGTGCCAGCAGCCCATCCGCGGACACTGAAGCTTTCTTT.